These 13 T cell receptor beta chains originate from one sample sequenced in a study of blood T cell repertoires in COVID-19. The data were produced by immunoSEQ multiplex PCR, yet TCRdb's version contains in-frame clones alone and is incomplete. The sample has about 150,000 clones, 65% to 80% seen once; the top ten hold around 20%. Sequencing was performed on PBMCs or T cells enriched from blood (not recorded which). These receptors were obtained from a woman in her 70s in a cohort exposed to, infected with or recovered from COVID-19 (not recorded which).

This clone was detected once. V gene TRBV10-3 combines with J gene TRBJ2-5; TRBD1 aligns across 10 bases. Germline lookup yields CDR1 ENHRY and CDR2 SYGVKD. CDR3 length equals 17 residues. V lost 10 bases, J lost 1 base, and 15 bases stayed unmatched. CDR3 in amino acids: CATLDRDRGHFQETQYF. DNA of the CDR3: TGTGCCACTCTCGACCGGGACAGGGGCCACTTCCAAGAGACCCAGTACTTC.

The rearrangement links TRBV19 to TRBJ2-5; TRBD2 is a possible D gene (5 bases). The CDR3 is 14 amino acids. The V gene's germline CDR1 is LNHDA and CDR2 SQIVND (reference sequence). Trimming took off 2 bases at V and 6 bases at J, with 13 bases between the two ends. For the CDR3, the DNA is TGTGCCAGTAGTATATCGGCATCGGGAAAGACCCAGTACTTC. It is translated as CASSISASGKTQYF.

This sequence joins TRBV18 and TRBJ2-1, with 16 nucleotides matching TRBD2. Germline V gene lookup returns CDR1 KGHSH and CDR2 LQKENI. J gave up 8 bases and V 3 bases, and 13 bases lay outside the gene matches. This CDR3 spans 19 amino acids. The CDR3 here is CASSPPGTSGRVSIDEQFF. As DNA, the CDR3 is TGTGCCAGCTCACCCCCGGGGACTAGCGGGAGGGTCTCTATTGATGAGCAGTTCTTC.

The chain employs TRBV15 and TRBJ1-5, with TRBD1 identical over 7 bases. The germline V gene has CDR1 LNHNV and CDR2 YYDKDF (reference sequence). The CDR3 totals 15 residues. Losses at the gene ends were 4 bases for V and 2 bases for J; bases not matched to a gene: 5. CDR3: CATSTQGGGNQPQHF. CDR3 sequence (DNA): TGTGCCACCAGCACTCAGGGGGGTGGCAATCAGCCCCAGCATTTT.

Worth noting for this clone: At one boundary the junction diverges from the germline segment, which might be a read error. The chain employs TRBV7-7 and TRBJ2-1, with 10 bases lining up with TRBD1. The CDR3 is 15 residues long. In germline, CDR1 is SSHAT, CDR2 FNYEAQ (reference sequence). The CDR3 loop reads CASSLGQGAYNEQFF. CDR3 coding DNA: TGTGCTAGCAGCTTAGGACAGGGGGCCTACAATGAGCAGTTCTTC.

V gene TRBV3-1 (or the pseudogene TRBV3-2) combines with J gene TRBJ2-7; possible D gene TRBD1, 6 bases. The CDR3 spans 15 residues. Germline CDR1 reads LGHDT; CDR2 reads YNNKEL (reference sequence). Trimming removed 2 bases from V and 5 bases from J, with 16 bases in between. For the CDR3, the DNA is TGTGCCAGCAGCCAATACAAGGGGGACGTCCACGAGCAGTACTTC. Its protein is CASSQYKGDVHEQYF.

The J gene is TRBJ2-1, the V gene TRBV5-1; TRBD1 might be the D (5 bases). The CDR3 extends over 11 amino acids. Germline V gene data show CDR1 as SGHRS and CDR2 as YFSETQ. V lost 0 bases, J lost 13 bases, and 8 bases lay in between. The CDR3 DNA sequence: TGCGCCAGCAGCTTGGCGGACACTCAGTTCTTC. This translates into CASSLADTQFF.

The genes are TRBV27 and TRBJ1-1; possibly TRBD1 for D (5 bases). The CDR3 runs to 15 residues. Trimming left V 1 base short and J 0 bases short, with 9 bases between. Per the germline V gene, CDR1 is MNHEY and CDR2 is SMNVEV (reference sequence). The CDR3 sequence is CASSLYPGMNTEAFF. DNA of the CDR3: TGTGCCAGCAGTTTATATCCAGGGATGAACACTGAAGCTTTCTTT.

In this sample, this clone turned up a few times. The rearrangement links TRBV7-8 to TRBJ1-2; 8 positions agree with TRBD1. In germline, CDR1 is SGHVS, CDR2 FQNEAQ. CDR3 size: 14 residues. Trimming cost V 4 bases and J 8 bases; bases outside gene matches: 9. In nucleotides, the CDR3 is TGTGCCAGCAGCTACCGGACAGGGTTTAACGGCTACACCTTC. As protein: CASSYRTGFNGYTF.

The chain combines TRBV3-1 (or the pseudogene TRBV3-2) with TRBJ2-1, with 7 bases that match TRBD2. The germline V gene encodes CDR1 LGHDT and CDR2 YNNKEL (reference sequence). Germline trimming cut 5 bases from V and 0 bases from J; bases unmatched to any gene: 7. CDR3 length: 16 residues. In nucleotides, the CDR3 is TGTGCCAGCAGCAGGGGAGGGGCTCCCTCCTACAATGAGCAGTTCTTC. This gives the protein CASSRGGAPSYNEQFF.

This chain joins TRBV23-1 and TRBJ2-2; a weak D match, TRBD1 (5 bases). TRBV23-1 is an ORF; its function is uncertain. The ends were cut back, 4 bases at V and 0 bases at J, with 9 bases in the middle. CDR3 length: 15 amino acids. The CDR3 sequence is CASSPGHANTGELFF. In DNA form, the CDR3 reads TGCGCCAGCAGTCCCGGACACGCGAACACCGGGGAGCTGTTTTTT.

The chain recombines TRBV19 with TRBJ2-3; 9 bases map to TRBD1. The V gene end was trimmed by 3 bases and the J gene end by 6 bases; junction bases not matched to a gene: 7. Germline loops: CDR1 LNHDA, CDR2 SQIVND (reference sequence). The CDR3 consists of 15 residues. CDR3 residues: CASSIETGGRDTQYF. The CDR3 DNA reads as TGTGCCAGTAGTATCGAAACAGGGGGCAGGGATACGCAGTATTTT.

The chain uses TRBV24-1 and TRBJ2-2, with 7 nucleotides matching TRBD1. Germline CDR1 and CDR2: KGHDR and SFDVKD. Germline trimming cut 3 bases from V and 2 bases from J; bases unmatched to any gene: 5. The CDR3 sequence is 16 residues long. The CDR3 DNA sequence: TGTGCCACCAGTGATGCCCGGGACAGCAACACCGGGGAGCTGTTTTTT. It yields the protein CATSDARDSNTGELFF.